These 18 T cell receptor beta chains share one sample of origin, sequenced in a study of blood T cells in healthy people across ages. A J-beta primer mix and a sample-barcoded 5' primer were used in a second PCR of about 7 to 12 cycles. MiXCR, applied by TCRdb to the 5' RACE reads, yields one record per CDR3 protein. The data show approximately 1.5 million distinct CDR3 sequences, about 31% seen once. Sequencing was done on a sample of blood. The receptor set was obtained from a woman in her twenties or thirties in good health.

The chain combines TRBV6-1 with TRBJ2-5, with D hard to call. The CDR3 covers 14 residues. Germline V gene sequence: CDR1 MNHNS, CDR2 SASEGT. V lost 1 base to trimming and J lost 0 bases, with 6 bases between them. CDR3: CASSEGSYQETQYF. CDR3 in DNA: TGTGCCAGCAGTGAAGGGAGCTACCAAGAGACCCAGTACTTC.

This clonotype was seen only a few times. The chain joins TRBV28 to TRBJ2-3, with 12 bases matching TRBD2. Germline assignment: CDR1 MDHEN and CDR2 SYDVKM. The V and J ends lost 2 bases and 5 bases, in that order; junction bases with no gene match: 8. CDR3 length equals 17 residues. As DNA, the CDR3 is TGTGCCAGCAGTTTAAGGACTAGCGGGACGTCTGTAGATACGCAGTATTTT. This encodes CASSLRTSGTSVDTQYF.

This clonotype has only a few counts. This chain connects TRBV28 to TRBJ1-4; D is unresolved. Germline-derived CDR1 and CDR2 are MDHEN and SYDVKM. Trimming stripped 2 bases from V and 8 bases from J, with 15 bases between. The CDR3 is 15 amino acids. CDR3 in amino acids: CASSLTSPVEEKLFF. In DNA form, the CDR3 reads TGTGCCAGCAGTTTAACTTCGCCGGTAGAGGAAAAACTGTTTTTT.

The chain has TRBV15 and TRBJ2-3; possible D gene TRBD2, 6 bases. Per germline, CDR1 LNHNV and CDR2 YYDKDF (reference sequence). Trimming shortened V by 8 bases and J by 5 bases, and 11 bases separated the two germline ends. There are 12 residues in the CDR3. This CDR3 is CATGGFVDTQYF. CDR3 nucleotide sequence: TGTGCCACCGGAGGGTTTGTAGATACGCAGTATTTT.

This clonotype was seen a handful of times. Sequence at one end of the junction differs from germline and may be a read error. The chain combines TRBV4-1 with TRBJ2-3, with unresolved D. Germline loops: CDR1 MGHRA, CDR2 YSYEKL. This CDR3 is built from 18 residues. CDR3 in amino acids: CASSQEAFSSDSTDTQYF. DNA of the CDR3: TGCGCCAGTAGCCAAGAAGCCTTCTCCAGCGATAGCACAGATACGCAGTATTTT.

The chain uses TRBV7-8 and TRBJ2-7, with 7 bases identical to TRBD2. V dropped 4 bases and J dropped 2; count of bases not matched to a gene: 8. This CDR3 spans 15 amino acids. Germline CDR1 is SGHVS and CDR2 is FQNEAQ. The DNA for the CDR3 is TGTGCCAGCAGCTCGATTGGGGAGGGGCCCTACGAGCAGTACTTC. Residues: CASSSIGEGPYEQYF. The variable domain in full, with the rest retrieved from reference TRBV7-8 and TRBJ2-7, is GAGVSQSPRYKVAKRGQDVALRCDPISGHVSLFWYQQALGQGPEFLTYFQNEAQLDKSGLPSDRFFAERPEGSVSTLKIQRTQQEDSAVYLCASSSIGEGPYEQYFGPGTRLTVT.

The chain joins TRBV12-3 or TRBV12-4 to TRBJ1-2; no clear D gene. The CDR3 is 9 amino acids. Between the trimmed V and J ends, which lost 8 bases and 8 bases, there was a span of 6 bases. The CDR3 sequence is CASLEGYTF. CDR3 in DNA: TGTGCCAGCCTAGAAGGCTACACCTTC.

V gene TRBV7-2 combines with J gene TRBJ2-1; D unresolved. This CDR3 region has 12 residues. V lost 1 base to trimming and J lost 13 bases, with 11 bases between them. CDR1 is SGHTA and CDR2 is FQGNSA in the germline V gene. Here the CDR3 reads CASSLVVSVQFF. The CDR3 nucleotides are TGTGCCAGCAGCTTAGTAGTGTCAGTCCAGTTCTTC.

The sample holds many counts of this clonotype. The chain has TRBV4-1 and TRBJ2-7; D ambiguous. CDR3 length equals 13 residues. Between the trimmed V and J ends, which lost 2 bases and 3 bases, there was a span of 8 bases. Germline CDR1 MGHRA, CDR2 YSYEKL. Written as DNA, the CDR3 is TGCGCCAGCAGCCAAAGGGAAGGCTACGAGCAGTACTTC. Translated, it gives CASSQREGYEQYF.

There are many counts of this clonotype. This chain links TRBV29-1 with TRBJ2-1, with D possibly being TRBD2 (6 bases). The V end lost 3 bases, the J end lost 1 base, and 7 bases lay between the germline ends. CDR1 is SQVTM, CDR2 ANQGSEA, per germline. The CDR3 has 13 residues. CDR3 in amino acids: CSVEGGSYNEQFF. The CDR3 coding sequence is TGCAGCGTTGAGGGGGGTTCCTACAATGAGCAGTTCTTC.

The chain recombines TRBV19 with TRBJ2-1, with TRBD2 identical over 7 bases. The CDR3 is 13 residues long. V lost 7 bases and J lost 6; bases outside the gene matches: 6. The germline CDR1 and CDR2 sequences are LNHDA and SQIVND (reference sequence). CDR3 coding DNA: TGTGCCAGTAATGGTCGGGGGGTCAATGAGCAGTTCTTC. Protein: CASNGRGVNEQFF.

The sample holds a few counts of this clonotype. CDR3 sequence (DNA): TGCAGTGCTAGAGATCCCGGGAACGAGCAGTACTTC. It yields the protein CSARDPGNEQYF. The V call is TRBV20-1, the J call TRBJ2-7, with a possible D match to TRBD2 (5 bases). The length of the CDR3 is 12 residues. The germline V gene has CDR1 DFQATT and CDR2 SNEGSKA (reference sequence). Trimming shortened V by 0 bases and J by 5 bases, and 8 bases separated the two germline ends.

The chain recombines TRBV28 with TRBJ2-4, with TRBD1 identical over 7 bases. The better agreement between TRBJ2-7 and the DNA end casts doubt on the J call. The length of the CDR3 is 14 residues. Germline CDR1 and CDR2: MDHEN and SYDVKM. CDR3 residues: CASTLGTVGYEQYF. The CDR3, as DNA: TGTGCCAGCACCCTCGGGACAGTAGGCTACGAGCAGTACTTC.

The chain combines TRBV20-1 with TRBJ2-3; no definite D call. The CDR3 contains 14 residues. CDR1 DFQATT and CDR2 SNEGSKA come from the germline V gene (reference sequence). The V end was cut by 1 base, the J end by 1 base, with 9 bases between. This chain's CDR3 is CSARGLRGTDTQYF. The CDR3, as DNA: TGCAGTGCTAGAGGGTTAAGGGGCACAGATACGCAGTATTTT.

Many counts were recorded for this clonotype. The chain has TRBV12-3 or TRBV12-4 and TRBJ2-7; 8 bases agree with TRBD1. The CDR3 is 16 residues long. With V trimmed by 4 bases and J by 0 bases, 8 bases remained unmatched. The chain's CDR3 is CASSSGTGQGSYEQYF. The DNA of the CDR3 is TGTGCCAGCAGTTCGGGGACCGGACAGGGCTCCTACGAGCAGTACTTC.

This clonotype showed up many times. This chain connects TRBV4-1 to TRBJ2-7, with 9 bases that match TRBD2. CDR1 and CDR2 from the germline V gene are MGHRA and YSYEKL. V shed 6 bases, J shed 0 bases, and the junction held 6 bases outside the gene matches. The length of the CDR3 is 15 residues. For the CDR3, the DNA is TGCGCCAGCAGACCACGTAGCGGGAGCTCCTACGAGCAGTACTTC. This gives the protein CASRPRSGSSYEQYF.

This clonotype was recorded a few times. The chain employs TRBV10-3 and TRBJ1-2; D is undetermined. The germline V and J ends were trimmed by 3 bases and 5 bases, with 7 bases remaining between them. The CDR3 has 12 amino acids. Germline values: CDR1 ENHRY, CDR2 SYGVKD. CDR3 protein: CAISDDPYGYTF. For the CDR3, the DNA is TGTGCCATCAGTGATGATCCTTATGGCTACACCTTC.

In this sample, this clonotype turned up many times. The V call is TRBV20-1, the J call TRBJ2-3; 8 bases line up with TRBD2. The CDR3 covers 15 residues. V dropped 3 bases and J dropped 0; count of bases not matched to a gene: 5. Germline V gives CDR1 DFQATT, CDR2 SNEGSKA (reference sequence). Written as DNA, the CDR3 is TGCAGTGCTAGTATATCTAGCGGGAGCACAGATACGCAGTATTTT. This codes for CSASISSGSTDTQYF.